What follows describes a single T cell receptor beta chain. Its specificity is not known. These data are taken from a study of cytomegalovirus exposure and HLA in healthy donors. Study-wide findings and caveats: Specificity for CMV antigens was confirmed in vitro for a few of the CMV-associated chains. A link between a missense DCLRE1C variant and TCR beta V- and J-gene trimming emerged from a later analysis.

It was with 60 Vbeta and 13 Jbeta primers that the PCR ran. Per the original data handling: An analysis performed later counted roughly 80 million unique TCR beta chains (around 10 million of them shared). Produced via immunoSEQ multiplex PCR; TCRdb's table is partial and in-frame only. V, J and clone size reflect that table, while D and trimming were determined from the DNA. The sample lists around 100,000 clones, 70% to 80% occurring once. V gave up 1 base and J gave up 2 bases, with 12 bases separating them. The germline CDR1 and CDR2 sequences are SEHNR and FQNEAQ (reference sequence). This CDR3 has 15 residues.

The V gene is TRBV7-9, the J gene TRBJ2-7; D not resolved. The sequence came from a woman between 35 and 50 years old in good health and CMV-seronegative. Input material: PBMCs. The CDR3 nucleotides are TGTGCCAGCAGCTTAGTCGGGTCGAAACCCTACGAGCAGTACTTC. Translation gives CASSLVGSKPYEQYF.